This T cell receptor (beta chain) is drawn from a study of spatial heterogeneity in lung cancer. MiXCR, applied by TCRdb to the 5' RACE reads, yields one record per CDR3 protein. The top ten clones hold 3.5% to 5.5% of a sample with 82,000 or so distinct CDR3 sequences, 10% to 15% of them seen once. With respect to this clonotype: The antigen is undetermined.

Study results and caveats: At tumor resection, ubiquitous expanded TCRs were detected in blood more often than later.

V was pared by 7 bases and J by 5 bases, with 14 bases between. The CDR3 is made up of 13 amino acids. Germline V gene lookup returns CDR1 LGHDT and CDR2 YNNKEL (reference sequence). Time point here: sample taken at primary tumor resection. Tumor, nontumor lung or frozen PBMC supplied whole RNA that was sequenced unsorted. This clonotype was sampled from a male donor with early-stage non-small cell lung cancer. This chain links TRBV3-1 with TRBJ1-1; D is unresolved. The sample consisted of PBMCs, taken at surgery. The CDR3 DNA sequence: TGTGCCAGCAACCATGCGGGGATGACTGAAGCTTTCTTT. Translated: CASNHAGMTEAFF. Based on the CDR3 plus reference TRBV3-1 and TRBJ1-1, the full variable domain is DTAVSQTPKYLVTQMGNDKSIKCEQNLGHDTMYWYKQDSKKFLKIMFSYNNKELIINETVPNRFSPKSPDKAHLNLHINSLELGDSAVYFCASNHAGMTEAFFGQGTRLTVV.